This T cell receptor beta chain was found in a study of cytomegalovirus exposure and HLA in healthy donors. Looking at the study overall: Per a later analysis, the 666 first-cohort and some 110 validation repertoires shared one platform.

Assay used: immunoSEQ multiplex PCR; TCRdb lists only in-frame clones, some missing. The sample holds around 58,000 clones, around 89% seen once. Study results and caveats: Cytomegalovirus status, reportedly, was diagnosed with high specificity and sensitivity by the classifier. CMV antigen specificity of three CMV-associated chains was confirmed in vitro. The study found most TCR sequences rare, yet found some public TCRs in many donors.

Per germline, CDR1 MNHNS and CDR2 SASEGT. The length of the CDR3 is 14 residues. Trimming removed 5 bases at V and 0 bases at J, with 8 bases between. Regarding this clone: Its antigen is unidentified.

Sequenced sample: PBMCs. The clonotype originates from a woman between 18 and 29 years old in good health and CMV-seronegative. The rearrangement links TRBV6-1 to TRBJ1-5; D gene unclear. CDR3 loop: CASSLADSNQPQHF. As DNA, the CDR3 is TGTGCCAGCAGTCTGGCTGATAGCAATCAGCCCCAGCATTTT.